The text below deals with one T cell receptor (beta chain). Its antigen is still unknown. PCR involved 60 Vbeta and 13 Jbeta primers. Produced via immunoSEQ multiplex PCR; TCRdb's table is partial and in-frame only. Of about 180,000 clones listed, about 80% are singletons. The V gene's germline CDR1 is SQVTM and CDR2 ANQGSEA. The CDR3 extends over 11 amino acids. Trimming took 5 bases from V and 6 from J, leaving 10 bases between them. This sample was taken from a study of cytomegalovirus exposure and HLA in healthy donors. The wider study: From HLA-typed donors, an early data release held around 85 million unique TCRs.

General study points: Among the sequence variants, a highly shared cluster was likely an artifact of sequencing. Later, an analysis found that common viral pathogens appeared to be linked with several of the most significant clusters. Across all donors, roughly uniform sequencing depth was an assumption of the presence/absence analyses.

This TCR was recovered from a man aged 55 to 69 in good health and CMV-seronegative. The V and J genes are TRBV29-1 and TRBJ1-2, with unresolved D. The sample was PBMCs. CDR3 nucleotides: TGCAGCGTTCCCGCGGGTAATGGCTACACCTTC. Translation gives CSVPAGNGYTF.